The source of this TCR beta chain is a study of follicular helper T cells after annual influenza vaccination. The assay was immunoSEQ multiplex PCR, and TCRdb's table has in-frame clones only and misses some. The sample carries approximately 12,000 clones, roughly three quarters recorded once. Germline values: CDR1 SGHTA, CDR2 FQGNSA. This CDR3 region has 16 residues. Trimming cost V 5 bases and J 0 bases, with 16 bases left between them. Stated time point: 2015-2016 season, pre-vaccination. Community-dwelling subjects without influenza vaccination in the prior 6 months were enrolled. This chain joins TRBV7-2 and TRBJ2-5; maybe TRBD2 (6 bases). The TCR sequence derives from an adult who received the influenza vaccine. This specimen was CXCR5+ CD38- circulating T follicular helper cells from blood, taken on the day of influenza vaccination. Subset noted: circulating Tfh, non-naive CD4+CXCR5+PD-1+ (ICOS+CD38+ or ICOS-CD38-). CDR3 bases: TGTGCCAGCAGCCACTCCGGGACTCCTCACCAAGAGACCCAGTACTTC. This gives the protein CASSHSGTPHQETQYF.